These 2 T cell receptor beta chains share one sample of origin, sequenced in a study of vaccination and CD4 T cells after COVID-19. No antigens are known for them. With the Oncomine TCR Beta short-read assay, DNA from cultured CD4+ T cells was sequenced. TCRdb re-called the PCR reads with MiXCR, one entry per CDR3 protein. There are around 19,000 distinct CDR3 sequences in the sample; 35% to 50% occur only once, and more than 11% lies in the top ten. Treatment reported: approximately nine-day PBMC culture with coronavirus spike peptide pools or control peptides (ViraFEST assay). Source material: CD4+ T cells from blood, cultured in vitro. The origin of the receptors is a human donor who had recovered from COVID-19.

V usage is TRBV28 and J usage is TRBJ1-2; D gene unclear. Germline V CDR1 and CDR2: MDHEN, SYDVKM. The germline V and J ends were trimmed by 11 bases and 0 bases, with 10 bases remaining between them. The CDR3 contains 12 residues. CDR3 sequence (DNA): TGTGCCGCCTCCTCGTCTAACTATGGCTACACCTTC. It codes for CAASSSNYGYTF.

CDR3 sequence (DNA): TGTGCCAGCAGCCTCTTCGGGGGCTCCGGGGCCAACGTCCTGACTTTC. It yields the protein CASSLFGGSGANVLTF. The chain links TRBV11-1 to TRBJ2-6; D is possibly TRBD1 or TRBD2 (6 bases each). V lost 5 bases, J lost 4 bases, and 15 bases lay in between. CDR1 and CDR2 (germline): SGHAT, FQDESV (reference sequence). The CDR3 is 16 amino acids.